Sequencing of this T cell receptor (beta chain) was carried out in a study of cytomegalovirus exposure and HLA in healthy donors (dated by TCRdb to about 2017). Broadly, across the study: In an earlier analysis of fewer than 750 of the donors, about 260 Gb of sequence data and approximately 100 million unique TCR beta sequences from about 179 million T cells were reported. Class I and class II HLA loci were covered by the typing at four-digit resolution. A later genetic analysis took genome-wide SNP genotypes for about three fifths of the 666 donors and used that subset as a discovery cohort. Besides the first cohort of under 700 subjects, a separate validation cohort made up of roughly 120 different subjects was used. The study aimed to test whether cataloging public T cell receptors could reveal signatures of past pathogen exposure. Donor age, sex, ethnicity and CMV serostatus were compiled alongside the repertoire data. In a later analysis, previously published TCR beta repertoires from 550 to 750 donors were re-analyzed and high-resolution HLA genotyping was added so that TCR occurrence patterns could be studied. Of the approximately 370 genotyped donors, less than 85% were placed in the genetic ancestry cluster associated with self-reported Caucasian donors. An early release covering roughly 640 HLA-typed donors comprised approximately 290 gigabases of sequencing data and approximately 85 million unique TCR sequences. To decide whether each TCR beta V gene segment behaved as functional or pseudogenic, an earlier analysis of approximately 590 of the donors relied on high-throughput TCR beta sequencing. The study combined high-throughput TCR immunosequencing, statistical association of individual TCRs with disease status, and machine learning to predict cytomegalovirus infection status. Four to six DR-DQ haplotypes were handled as single units for association and clustering, since linkage in the cohort was strong. Using immunosequencing, the study profiled T cell repertoires from about 650 subjects and related those repertoires to cytomegalovirus serostatus. Every repertoire in the discovery cohort had been generated on one and the same sequencing platform. The later analysis used no new phenotypic data to find candidate immune exposures, relying instead on TCR beta sequences and their occurrence across donors. The number of donors typed differed by locus, with roughly 629-640 for A, B, C, DRB1 and DQB1, over 500 for DQA1, approximately 570 for DPA1, and approximately 470 for DPB1. On average, about 240,000 unique TCR beta nucleotide sequences were sequenced per donor among about 400 genotyped donors of the cohort, with approximately 18% of those sequences being non-productive.

The cohort was made up of approximately 670 healthy bone marrow donors. At the time of sampling, every cohort member was nominally healthy, though immune exposures that went unrecorded were likely present. The donor was CMV seronegative and was included in the group of around 320 seronegative cohort members. A peripheral blood sample was collected from each donor, and TCR beta sequencing was performed on peripheral blood mononuclear cells. The Qiagen DNeasy Blood Extraction Kit was used to extract genomic DNA from the blood cell samples. Trimming accounts for 0 bases at V and 2 bases at J, while the number of junction bases matched to no gene is 13. The CDR3, cysteine through phenylalanine, is 20 amino acids long. Of the read, only the CDR3 DNA is kept; its 60 bases are in frame from base 1. Sequences ENHRY (CDR1) and SYGVKD (CDR2) are obtained from the germline V gene. A remark on this clone: No cognate antigen has been identified for it.

Summary of the overall study and its limitations: Immune exposure information for the cohort was limited to CMV serostatus. Across donors, most TCR sequences were observed very rarely, whereas some public TCRs were present in many individuals. The cohort was sequenced for TCR beta chains only, and without alpha or paired-chain data the features that could be detected were limited. Compared with equally common non-associated chains, HLA-associated TCR beta chains in a later analysis were more clonally expanded and had lower generation probabilities. In vitro tests confirmed that a few of the cytomegalovirus-associated TCR beta chains recognize cytomegalovirus antigens. In a later analysis, several top co-occurrence clusters were reported to appear linked to parvovirus B19, influenza, CMV and Epstein-Barr virus. V-gene and J-gene trimming of TCR beta chains was associated with a missense DCLRE1C variant in a later genetic analysis, and the association was replicated in an independent cohort. Specific HLA alleles were associated with 18,000 or so TCR beta sequences at a false discovery rate of 0.05 in a later analysis. The study gave a list of 150 to 200 TCR beta chains associated with cytomegalovirus. The classifier was reported to diagnose cytomegalovirus status with high specificity and sensitivity in both the original and validation cohorts. It was suggested by the authors that the approach could potentially be generalized to other disease states and immunological phenotypes. Fewer than 20 rarely observed V segments, including chromosome 9 orphons, were excluded from the earlier analysis of approximately 500 of the donors because counts were too low. According to a later genetic analysis, donors in an Asian-associated ancestry cluster had fewer N-insertions in productive TCRs than the roughly 700-donor mean. HLA typing was unavailable for some donors at each locus, so association tests used only the typed subset. A group of highly shared sequence variants was considered likely to be a technical artifact of the sequencing pipeline. Some IMGT-functional V segments, including TRBV6-2 and TRBV6-3, could not be distinguished by the 87-base-pair reads and were therefore excluded. A further reported finding was that TCR beta sequences accurately predicted the HLA-A and HLA-B alleles for most subjects in the first cohort. Linkage disequilibrium might explain the correlated functional status among segregating V segments, but an unknown experimental factor could not be ruled out. In an earlier analysis of 450 to 750 of the donors, most TCR beta V segments appeared in productive rearrangements about 90% or about 30% of the time, broadly matching IMGT annotations. Strong co-occurrence of HLA alleles, especially DR and DQ, made assigning TCR associations to individual alleles difficult. According to a later analysis, most CMV-associated TCR beta chains appeared to be HLA-restricted, and the HLA associations seemed to be driven largely by CMV exposure. A later analysis found that TCR association rates varied across HLA loci, with DRB1 alleles showing the most associated TCRs and HLA-C alleles the fewest. Presence/absence analyses assumed roughly uniform sequencing depth across donors, an assumption that may not hold.

The library was built by means of the immunoSEQ multiplex PCR assay. For the multiplex PCR, a mixture combining 60 forward primers for TCR Vbeta segments and 13 reverse primers for TCR Jbeta segments was used. A multiplex PCR assay on genomic DNA amplified the CDR3 region of rearranged TCR beta genes. On the Illumina HiSeq System, the amplified TCR beta libraries were sequenced as 87-base-pair reads. The paper's processing steps were these. Across the 670 or so repertoires, a later analysis counted about 81 million unique TCR beta chains, around 10 million of which were shared by at least two donors. A nearest-neighbor algorithm error-corrected the raw reads and collapsed the reads into unique sequences, merging closely related sequences to remove PCR and sequencing errors. To assign V, D and J gene segments, CDR3 sequences were aligned to IMGT reference sequences. For a sequence to be retained, at least a six-nucleotide match to both a V gene segment and a J gene segment was required. A rearrangement was called productive if the CDR3 had no stop codons and remained in frame with V and J, and every other rearrangement was called non-productive. Following IMGT convention, CDR3 was defined as the stretch from the second conserved V-encoded cysteine to the conserved J-encoded phenylalanine. The earlier analysis of roughly 590 of the donors excluded sequences that lacked an unambiguous match to a single V gene segment. An earlier analysis of 587 of the donors classified V segments as functional when productive rearrangements were above 56.7% and as segregating when the standard deviation between donors was above 5%. To diagnose cytomegalovirus status from the catalog of TCR beta chain sequences, a statistical classification framework was built. A later analysis assigned V and J genes by comparing TCR nucleotide sequences with IMGT/GENE-DB human TR gene sequences. Using the TCRdist pipeline, a later analysis assigned CDR3 sequences along with most-parsimonious VDJ recombination scenarios. A later analysis defined each TCR beta chain by its CDR3 amino acid sequence plus V-gene family, and excluded reads lacking a unique V-gene family. In a later analysis, fewer than 650 highly shared, low-generation-probability nucleotide sequences were removed to address suspected cross-contamination and a sequencing artifact. In a later analysis, a clonal expansion index was calculated for each public chain from normalized within-repertoire ranks of inferred template counts. In a later analysis, generation probabilities were computed using a VDJ recombination model fitted to out-of-frame rearrangements, and the results were checked against IGoR. In a later analysis, TCR-TCR, TCR-HLA and TCR-CMV co-occurrence was scored with hypergeometric tests, and a repertoire-size bias correction was applied to TCR pairs. In a later analysis, false discovery rates were estimated by permuting HLA or CMV assignments 20 times. In a later analysis, co-occurring TCRs were grouped using DBSCAN, with TCRdist sequence similarity added in when clustering inside HLA-allele-positive subsets. Repertoires with fewer than 30,000 or more than 120,000 public chains were left out of co-occurrence clustering, as were several repertoires with anomalous nucleotide sharing. TCRdb took this table from immuneACCESS and kept in-frame rearrangements with V and J called. Such tables lack part of the clones; where checked against another copy, unresolved V genes explain under half of the gap, and the rest is unexplained. That table furnishes V, J and clone size, whereas the DNA furnished D and trimming. Per the sample table, the count is some 130,000 clones. The ten biggest clones cover more than 1.5% of the sample.

The rearrangement combines TRBV10-3 with TRBJ2-1, with 10 junctional bases fitting TRBD1. What was sequenced was PBMCs. The source is a man between 18 and 29 years old in good health and CMV-seronegative. The CDR3 amino acid sequence is: CAISESGTGDPVGPYNEQFF. The nucleotide sequence reads as follows: TGTGCCATCAGTGAGTCCGGGACAGGGGACCCTGTGGGCCCCTACAATGAGCAGTTCTTC.